Listed below are T cell receptor beta chains from one sample, sequenced in a study of T cell changes during pregnancy in multiple sclerosis. The data were produced by immunoSEQ multiplex PCR, yet TCRdb's version contains in-frame clones alone and is incomplete. The sample contains over 55,000 clones, around 92% of which appear only once. Sequencing was performed on CD8+ T cells from peripheral blood mononuclear cells, taken in the third trimester of pregnancy. Source of these receptors: a female donor in good health, enrolled as a control in a pregnancy study. Each CDR3 is given with its conserved first and last residue. Each record gives: clone size, D gene, CDR3 length, V gene, J gene, CDR3 DNA, CDR3 protein. D genes are given only for firm matches. Expanded clones are given a class, and other clones once, few, many or no size at all.

>.|TRBD1|16|TRBV19|TRBJ1-2
TGTGCCAGTAGTACACCCGGGACAGAGTTTAACTATGGCTACACCTTC
CASSTPGTEFNYGYTF
>.|.|11|TRBV27|TRBJ1-1
TGTGCCAGCAGTTTGGCAGGTGAAGCTTTCTTT
CASSLAGEAFF
>.|.|15|TRBV4-1|TRBJ1-6
TGCGCCAGCAGCTCTGGGCCCCACTATAATTCACCCCTCCACTTT
CASSSGPHYNSPLHF
>.|.|16|TRBV27|TRBJ1-4
TGTGCCAGCATGCCCTTGACAGTCGGGTCTAATGAAAAACTGTTTTTT
CASMPLTVGSNEKLFF
>.|.|12|TRBV7-8|TRBJ2-1
TGTGCCAGCAGGCACGGGTACAATGAGCAGTTCTTC
CASRHGYNEQFF
>.|TRBD1|16|TRBV11-2|TRBJ1-3
TGTGCCAGCAACGGGGGACAGGGCAGCTCTGGAAACACCATATATTTT
CASNGGQGSSGNTIYF
>once|.|14|TRBV5-6|TRBJ2-7
TGTGCCAGCAGCTCCTACAGATCCTCCTACGAGCAGTACTTC
CASSSYRSSYEQYF
>.|TRBD1|16|TRBV7-3|TRBJ2-2
TGTGCCAGCAGCCTGAGGGACAGCCCGAACACCGGGGAGCTGTTTTTT
CASSLRDSPNTGELFF
>.|TRBD1|15|TRBV19|TRBJ2-3
TGTGCCAGTAGTCGCCCAGGGGGTGGTACAGATACGCAGTATTTT
CASSRPGGGTDTQYF
>few|.|13|TRBV7-7|TRBJ2-1
TGTGCTAGCAGCTTGGGCCTACCCGATGAGCAGTTCTTC
CASSLGLPDEQFF
>.|.|15|TRBV7-2|TRBJ2-7
TGTGCCAGCAGCGCGAGGGGGACATCTTCCTACGAGCAGTACTTC
CASSARGTSSYEQYF
>.|TRBD2|17|TRBV5-4|TRBJ2-2
TGTGCCAGCAGCCCCAAAGCGGGGGGGGGTCTCAACGGGGAGCTGTTTTTT
CASSPKAGGGLNGELFF
>.|TRBD1|15|TRBV7-2|TRBJ1-1
TGTGCCAGCAGCCCAGGACAGGGTTTGAACACTGAAGCTTTCTTT
CASSPGQGLNTEAFF
>.|TRBD2|17|TRBV4-3|TRBJ2-5
TGCGCCAGCAGCCAAGCCAGCGGGGGGCCGCAAGGGGAGACCCAGTACTTC
CASSQASGGPQGETQYF
>.|TRBD1|14|TRBV27|TRBJ2-2
TGTGCCAGCAGTGGACAGGGGATGACCGGGGAGCTGTTTTTT
CASSGQGMTGELFF